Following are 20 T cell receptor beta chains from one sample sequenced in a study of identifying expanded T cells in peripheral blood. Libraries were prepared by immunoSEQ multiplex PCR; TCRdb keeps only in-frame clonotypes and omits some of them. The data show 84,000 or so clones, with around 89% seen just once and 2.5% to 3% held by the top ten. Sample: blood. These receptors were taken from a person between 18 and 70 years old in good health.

CDR3 amino acids: CASGLVREAAKNIQYF. The DNA for the CDR3 is TGTGCTAGTGGTTTGGTACGTGAGGCGGCCAAAAACATTCAGTACTTC. The chain uses TRBV12-5 and TRBJ2-4; D is unclear. The length of the CDR3 is 16 residues. Germline loops: CDR1 LGHNT, CDR2 FRNRAP. The V end was cut by 0 bases, the J end by 1 base, with 10 bases between.

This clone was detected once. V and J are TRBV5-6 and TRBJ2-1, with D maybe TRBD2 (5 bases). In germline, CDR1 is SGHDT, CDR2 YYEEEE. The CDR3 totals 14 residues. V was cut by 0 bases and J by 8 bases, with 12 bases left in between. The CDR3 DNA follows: TGTGCCAGCAGCTTGGCCGCCTTGGGAGATGAGCAGTTCTTC. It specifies CASSLAALGDEQFF.

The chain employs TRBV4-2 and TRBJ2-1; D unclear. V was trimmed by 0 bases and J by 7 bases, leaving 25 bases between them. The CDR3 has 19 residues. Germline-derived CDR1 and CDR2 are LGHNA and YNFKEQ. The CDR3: CASSQDPPMATGFRNEQFF. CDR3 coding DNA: TGTGCCAGCAGCCAAGACCCTCCGATGGCTACCGGTTTTCGGAATGAGCAGTTCTTC.

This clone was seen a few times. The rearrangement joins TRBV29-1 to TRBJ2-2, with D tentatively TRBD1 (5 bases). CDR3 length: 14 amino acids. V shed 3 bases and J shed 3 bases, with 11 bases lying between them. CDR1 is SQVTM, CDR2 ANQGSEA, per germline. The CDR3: CSVEEQADTGELFF. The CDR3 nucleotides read TGCAGCGTTGAGGAACAGGCGGACACCGGGGAGCTGTTTTTT.

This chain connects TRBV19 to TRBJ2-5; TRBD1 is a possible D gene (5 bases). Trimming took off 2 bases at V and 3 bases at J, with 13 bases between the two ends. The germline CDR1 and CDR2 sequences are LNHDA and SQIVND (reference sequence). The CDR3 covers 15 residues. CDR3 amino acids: CASSILGQGKETQYF. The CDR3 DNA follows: TGTGCCAGTAGTATACTCGGCCAGGGCAAAGAGACCCAGTACTTC.

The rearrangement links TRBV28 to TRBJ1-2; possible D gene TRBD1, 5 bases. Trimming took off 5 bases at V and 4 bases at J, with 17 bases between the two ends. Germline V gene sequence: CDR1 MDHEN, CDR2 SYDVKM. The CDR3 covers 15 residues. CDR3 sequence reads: CASSLEGRGGYGYTF. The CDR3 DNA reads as TGTGCCAGCAGTCTCGAGGGGAGGGGTGGCTATGGCTACACCTTC.

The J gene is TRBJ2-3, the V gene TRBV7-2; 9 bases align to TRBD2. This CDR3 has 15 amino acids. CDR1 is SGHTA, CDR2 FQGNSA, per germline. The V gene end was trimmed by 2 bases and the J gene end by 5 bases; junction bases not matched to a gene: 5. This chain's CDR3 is CASSLRTSDEDTQYF. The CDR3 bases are TGTGCCAGCAGCTTAAGGACTAGCGACGAAGATACGCAGTATTTT.

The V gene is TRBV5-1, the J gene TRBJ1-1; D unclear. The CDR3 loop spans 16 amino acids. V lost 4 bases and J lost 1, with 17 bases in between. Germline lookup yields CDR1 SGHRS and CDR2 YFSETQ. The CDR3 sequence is CASSPSRSGANTEAFF. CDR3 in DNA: TGCGCCAGCAGCCCTTCCAGATCAGGTGCGAACACTGAAGCTTTCTTT. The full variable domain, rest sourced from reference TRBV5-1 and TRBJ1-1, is KAGVTQTPRYLIKTRGQQVTLSCSPISGHRSVSWYQQTPGQGLQFLFEYFSETQRNKGNFPGRFSGRQFSNSRSEMNVSTLELGDSALYLCASSPSRSGANTEAFFGQGTRLTVV.

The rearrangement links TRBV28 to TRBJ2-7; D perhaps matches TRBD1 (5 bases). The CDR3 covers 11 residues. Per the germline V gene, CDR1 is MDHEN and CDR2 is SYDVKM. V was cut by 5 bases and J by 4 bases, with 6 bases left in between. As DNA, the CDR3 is TGTGCCAGCAGTCCAGGGTACGAGCAGTACTTC. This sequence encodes CASSPGYEQYF.

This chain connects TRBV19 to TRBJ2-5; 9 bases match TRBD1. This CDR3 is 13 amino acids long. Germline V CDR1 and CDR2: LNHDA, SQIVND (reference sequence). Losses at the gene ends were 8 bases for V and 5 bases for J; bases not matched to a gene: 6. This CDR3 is CASGTGGTETQYF. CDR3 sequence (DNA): TGTGCCAGTGGCACAGGGGGCACGGAGACCCAGTACTTC.

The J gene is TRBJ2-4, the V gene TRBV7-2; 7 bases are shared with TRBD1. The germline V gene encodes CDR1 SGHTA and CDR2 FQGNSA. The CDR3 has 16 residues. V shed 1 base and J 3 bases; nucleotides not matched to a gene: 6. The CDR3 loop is CASSLVAGGYKNIQYF. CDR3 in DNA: TGTGCCAGCAGCTTAGTGGCAGGGGGTTACAAAAACATTCAGTACTTC.

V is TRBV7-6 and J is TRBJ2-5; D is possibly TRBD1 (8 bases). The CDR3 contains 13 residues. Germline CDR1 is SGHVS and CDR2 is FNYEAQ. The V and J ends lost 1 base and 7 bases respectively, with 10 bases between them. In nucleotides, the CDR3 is TGTGCCAGCAGCTTAGACAGGGGGGGGACCCAGTACTTC. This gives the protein CASSLDRGGTQYF.

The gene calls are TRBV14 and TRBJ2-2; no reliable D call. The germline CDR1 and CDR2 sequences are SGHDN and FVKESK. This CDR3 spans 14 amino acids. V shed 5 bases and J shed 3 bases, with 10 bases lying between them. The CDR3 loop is CASSLTWDTGELFF. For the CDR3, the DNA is TGTGCCAGCAGCTTAACGTGGGACACCGGGGAGCTGTTTTTT.

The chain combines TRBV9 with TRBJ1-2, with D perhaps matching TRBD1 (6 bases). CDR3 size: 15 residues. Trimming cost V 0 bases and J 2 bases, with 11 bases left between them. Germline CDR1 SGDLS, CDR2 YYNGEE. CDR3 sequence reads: CASSVVGGVNYGYTF. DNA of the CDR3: TGTGCCAGCAGCGTAGTAGGGGGAGTCAACTATGGCTACACCTTC. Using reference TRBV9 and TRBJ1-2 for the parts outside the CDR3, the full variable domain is DSGVTQTPKHLITATGQRVTLRCSPRSGDLSVYWYQQSLDQGLQFLIQYYNGEERAKGNILERFSAQQFPDLHSELNLSSLELGDSALYFCASSVVGGVNYGYTFGSGTRLTVV.

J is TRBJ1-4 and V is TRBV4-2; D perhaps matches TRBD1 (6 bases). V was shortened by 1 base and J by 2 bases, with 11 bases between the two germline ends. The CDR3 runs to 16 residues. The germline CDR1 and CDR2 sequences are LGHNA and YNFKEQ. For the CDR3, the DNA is TGTGCCAGCAGCCAAGGAGCAGGGGTGACTAATGAAAAACTGTTTTTT. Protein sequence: CASSQGAGVTNEKLFF.

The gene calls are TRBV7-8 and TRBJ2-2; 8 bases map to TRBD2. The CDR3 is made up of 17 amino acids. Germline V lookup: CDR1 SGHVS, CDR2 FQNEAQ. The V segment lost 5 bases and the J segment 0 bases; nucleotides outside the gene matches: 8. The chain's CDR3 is CASSVRTSFSNTGELFF. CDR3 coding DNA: TGTGCCAGCAGCGTGCGGACTAGCTTTTCGAACACCGGGGAGCTGTTTTTT.

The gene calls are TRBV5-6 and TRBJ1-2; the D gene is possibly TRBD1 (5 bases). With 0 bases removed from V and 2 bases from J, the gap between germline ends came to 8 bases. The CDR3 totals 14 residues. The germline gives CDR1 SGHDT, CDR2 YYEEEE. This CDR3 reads CASSLADRNYGYTF. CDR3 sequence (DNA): TGTGCCAGCAGCTTGGCCGACAGAAACTATGGCTACACCTTC.

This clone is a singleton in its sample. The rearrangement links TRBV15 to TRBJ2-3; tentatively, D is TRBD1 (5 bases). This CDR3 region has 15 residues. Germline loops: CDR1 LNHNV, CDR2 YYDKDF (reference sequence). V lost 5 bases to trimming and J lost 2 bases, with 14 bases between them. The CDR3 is CATSPGRGTTDTQYF. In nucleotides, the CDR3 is TGTGCCACCAGCCCAGGAAGGGGTACCACAGATACGCAGTATTTT.

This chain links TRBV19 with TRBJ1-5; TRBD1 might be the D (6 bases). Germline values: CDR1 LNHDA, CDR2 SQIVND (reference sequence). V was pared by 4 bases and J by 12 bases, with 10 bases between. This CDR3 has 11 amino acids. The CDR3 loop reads CASSTGVIQHF. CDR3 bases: TGTGCCAGTAGTACAGGGGTGATCCAGCATTTT.

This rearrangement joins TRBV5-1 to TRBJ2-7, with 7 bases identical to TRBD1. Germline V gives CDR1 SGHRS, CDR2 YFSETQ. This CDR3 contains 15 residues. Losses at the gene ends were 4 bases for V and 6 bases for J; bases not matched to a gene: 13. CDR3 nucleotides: TGCGCCAGCAGCCGCGGCGGACAGGAGATAGGCGAGCAGTACTTC. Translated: CASSRGGQEIGEQYF.